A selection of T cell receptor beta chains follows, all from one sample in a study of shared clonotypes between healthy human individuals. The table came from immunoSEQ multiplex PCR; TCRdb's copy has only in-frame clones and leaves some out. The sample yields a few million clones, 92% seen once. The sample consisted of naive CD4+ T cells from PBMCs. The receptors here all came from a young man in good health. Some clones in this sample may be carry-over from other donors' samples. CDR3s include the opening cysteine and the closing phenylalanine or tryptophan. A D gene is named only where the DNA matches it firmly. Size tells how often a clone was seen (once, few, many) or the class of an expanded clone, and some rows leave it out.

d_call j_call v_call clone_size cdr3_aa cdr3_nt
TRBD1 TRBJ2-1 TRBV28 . CASDRGYNEQFF TGTGCCAGCGACAGGGGCTACAATGAGCAGTTCTTC
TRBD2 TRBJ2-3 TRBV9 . CASSFSGSTDTQYF TGTGCCAGCAGCTTTAGCGGGAGTACAGATACGCAGTATTTT
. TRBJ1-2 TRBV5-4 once CASSLYSYGYTF TGTGCCAGCAGCTTGTACAGCTATGGCTACACCTTC
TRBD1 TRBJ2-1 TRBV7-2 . CASSLQSGGDEQFF TGTGCCAGCAGCTTACAATCAGGGGGTGATGAGCAGTTCTTC
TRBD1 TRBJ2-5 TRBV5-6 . CASSRPGQSPEETQYF TGTGCCAGCAGCAGGCCGGGACAGTCTCCCGAAGAGACCCAGTACTTC
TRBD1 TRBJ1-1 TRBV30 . CAWTGDRGLNTEAFF TGTGCCTGGACTGGGGACAGGGGGCTGAACACTGAAGCTTTCTTT
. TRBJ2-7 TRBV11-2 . CASSIFRESLYEQYF TGTGCCAGCAGCATCTTCCGGGAGTCTCTTTACGAGCAGTACTTC
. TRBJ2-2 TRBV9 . CASRGGSNTGELFF TGTGCCAGCAGGGGGGGCTCCAACACCGGGGAGCTGTTTTTT
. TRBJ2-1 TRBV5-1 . CASSGKTSRPSNEQFF TGCGCCAGCAGCGGAAAGACATCCCGTCCCTCCAATGAGCAGTTCTTC
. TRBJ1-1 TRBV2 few CASMNSRGMNTEAFF TGTGCCAGCATGAACAGTAGGGGCATGAACACTGAAGCTTTCTTT
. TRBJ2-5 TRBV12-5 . CASGTGVGTQYF TGTGCTAGTGGGACGGGAGTTGGAACCCAGTACTTC
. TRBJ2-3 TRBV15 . CATSSRDTSTDTQYF TGTGCCACCAGCAGCCGTGACACAAGCACAGATACGCAGTATTTT
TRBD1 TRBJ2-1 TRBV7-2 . CASSSAGGTGGSSYNEQFF TGTGCCAGCAGCTCCGCCGGGGGTACAGGGGGGAGCTCCTACAATGAGCAGTTCTTC
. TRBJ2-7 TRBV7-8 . CASSLEGGVDSYEQYF TGTGCCAGCAGCTTAGAGGGGGGAGTAGACTCCTACGAGCAGTACTTC
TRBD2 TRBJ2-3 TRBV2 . CASSEGGGKDTQYF TGTGCCAGCAGTGAGGGCGGGGGGAAGGATACGCAGTATTTT
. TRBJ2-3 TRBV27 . CASSPHSLLSTDTQYF TGTGCCAGCAGTCCCCACTCACTTCTCAGCACAGATACGCAGTATTTT
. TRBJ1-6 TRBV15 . CATSRANSPLHF TGTGCCACCAGCAGAGCTAATTCACCCCTCCACTTT
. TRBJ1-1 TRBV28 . CASSTTFGVSMNTEAFF TGTGCCAGCTCAACCACGTTCGGGGTCTCAATGAACACTGAAGCTTTCTTT
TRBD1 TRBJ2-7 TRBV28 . CASSLRGTGSKYEQYF TGTGCCAGCAGTTTAAGGGGGACAGGCTCTAAGTACGAGCAGTACTTC
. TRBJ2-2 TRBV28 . CASSLGGAGAGELFF TGTGCCAGCAGTTTAGGCGGGGCCGGGGCCGGGGAGCTGTTTTTT
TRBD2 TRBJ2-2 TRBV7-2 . CASSPLGRAGGELFF TGTGCCAGCAGCCCCCTCGGGAGGGCGGGCGGGGAGCTGTTTTTT
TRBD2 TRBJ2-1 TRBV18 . CASSQNSGSSYNEQFF TGTGCCAGCTCACAAAATAGCGGGAGCTCCTACAATGAGCAGTTCTTC
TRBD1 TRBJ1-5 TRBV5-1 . CASSKRTGVGQPQHF TGCGCCAGCAGCAAACGGACAGGGGTCGGGCAGCCCCAGCATTTT
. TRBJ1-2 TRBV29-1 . CSVEEGPGYGYTF TGCAGCGTTGAAGAAGGTCCGGGGTACGGCTACACCTTC
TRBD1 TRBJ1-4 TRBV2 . CASRDREHEKLFF TGTGCCAGCAGGGACAGGGAACACGAAAAACTGTTTTTT
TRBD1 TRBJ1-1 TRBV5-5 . CASSRNQGEYTEAFF TGTGCCAGCAGCCGGAATCAGGGGGAATACACTGAAGCTTTCTTT
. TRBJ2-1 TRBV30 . CAWSVIVYNEQFF TGTGCCTGGAGTGTTATCGTCTACAATGAGCAGTTCTTC